This T cell receptor (beta chain) derives from a study of Graves' ophthalmopathy and Graves' hyperthyroidism. Findings and limits, study-wide: Ophthalmopathy versus stable hyperthyroidism: 13-signature model gave 87.88% sensitivity, 75% to 82% specificity.

A remark on this clonotype: The antigen remains undetermined.

Ophthalmopathy in the donors was of moderate-to-severe activity, with CAS ≥3, NOSPECS ≥4 and duration under 3 months. For repertoire sequencing, the TCR beta CDR3 regions were amplified from RNA transcripts. Scientists carried out first-round RT-PCR using HTBI primers and then a second-round multiplex PCR. TCRdb passed the multiplex PCR reads through MiXCR, listing each CDR3 protein once. The sample consists of about 240,000 distinct CDR3 sequences, around 50% of them appearing once. The clonotype originates from an adult man with Graves' ophthalmopathy. Sequencing was performed on peripheral blood.

This CDR3 reads CASSDGGYTDTQYF. The CDR3 DNA is TGTGCCAGCAGTGACGGGGGGTACACAGATACGCAGTATTTT. The V call is TRBV25-1, the J call TRBJ2-3; 7 bases match TRBD2. The germline V gene has CDR1 MGHDK and CDR2 SYGVNS. The V and J ends lost 3 bases and 2 bases, in that order; junction bases with no gene match: 2. The CDR3 consists of 14 residues. The full variable domain, completed using reference TRBV25-1 and TRBJ2-3, is EADIYQTPRYLVIGTGKKITLECSQTMGHDKMYWYQQDPGMELHLIHYSYGVNSTEKGDLSSESTVSRIRTEHFPLTLESARPSHTSQYLCASSDGGYTDTQYFGPGTRLTVL.